The 23 T cell receptor beta chains below all came from one sample that was sequenced in a study of T-cell reconstitution after alpha-beta-depleted transplantation in children. The authors prepared the TCRbeta library with unique molecular identifiers. TCRdb fed the PCR reads into MiXCR, producing one record per CDR3 protein. Found here are about 77,000 distinct CDR3 sequences, less than 20% of them singletons; the top ten hold 45% to 55%. The source was PBMCs, mostly from graft donor cells, collected 360 days after TCRalphabeta/CD19-depleted stem cell transplant. These TCRs come from a male patient aged 2 to 10 who had a stem cell transplant for acute lymphoblastic leukemia, so the T cells may come from the graft donor.

In its sample, this clonotype was seen a few times. This rearrangement joins TRBV5-5 to TRBJ2-1; TRBD2 matches at 14 bases. The CDR3 extends over 16 amino acids. With 5 bases clipped from V and 8 bases from J, the junction kept 9 bases outside the gene matches. CDR1 and CDR2 from the germline V gene are SGHKS and YYEKEE (reference sequence). The CDR3 sequence: CASRYRLAGGGDEQFF. In DNA form, the CDR3 reads TGTGCCAGCAGGTACAGACTAGCGGGAGGGGGTGATGAGCAGTTCTTC.

J is TRBJ2-5 and V is TRBV29-1; possible D gene TRBD1, 6 bases. Germline CDR1 and CDR2: SQVTM and ANQGSEA. With 7 bases removed from V and 4 bases from J, the gap between germline ends came to 19 bases. This CDR3 region has 14 residues. The CDR3 sequence is CSALPRGRIETQYF. CDR3 in DNA: TGCAGCGCCCTCCCCAGGGGTCGTATAGAGACCCAGTACTTC.

The rearrangement links TRBV20-1 to TRBJ2-3; D gene unclear. CDR3 length equals 11 residues. The V end was cut by 5 bases, the J end by 6 bases, with 9 bases between. CDR1 is DFQATT, CDR2 SNEGSKA, per germline (reference sequence). CDR3 DNA: TGCAGTGCTTTCCGCTTGGATACGCAGTATTTT. Translated: CSAFRLDTQYF.

This clonotype was detected a few times. The gene calls are TRBV6-5 and TRBJ2-7; 11 bases align to TRBD2. CDR1 MNHEY and CDR2 SVGAGI come from the germline V gene. The CDR3 totals 14 residues. J lost 8 bases, V lost 3 bases, and 6 bases had no gene match. CDR3 coding DNA: TGTGCCAGCAGTTATCTAGCGGGAGGTGAAAAGCAGTACTTC. This codes for CASSYLAGGEKQYF.

In this sample, this clonotype turned up a few times. V is TRBV5-1 and J is TRBJ2-3, with 7 bases matching TRBD2. This CDR3 spans 14 amino acids. V was clipped by 2 bases and J by 3 bases; unmatched bases: 3. Germline V CDR1 and CDR2: SGHRS, YFSETQ. The CDR3 DNA reads as TGCGCCAGCAGCTTCGTCGGGAGGACAGATACGCAGTATTTT. It specifies CASSFVGRTDTQYF.

The V gene is TRBV6-2 or TRBV6-3, the J gene TRBJ2-4; perhaps TRBD1 as D (6 bases). V shed 2 bases and J shed 1 base, with 18 bases lying between them. The CDR3 extends over 18 amino acids. The germline V gene has CDR1 MNHEY and CDR2 SVGEGT. The CDR3 spells CASSYEAPFQGAKNIQYF. In nucleotides, the CDR3 is TGTGCCAGCAGTTACGAGGCACCTTTTCAGGGGGCCAAAAACATTCAGTACTTC.

This clonotype was seen only a few times. The chain recombines TRBV6-2 or TRBV6-3 with TRBJ2-7, with D maybe TRBD2 (5 bases). Germline V gene data show CDR1 as MNHEY and CDR2 as SVGEGT. The CDR3 has 15 amino acids. V lost 2 bases and J lost 1, with 12 bases in between. CDR3 nucleotide sequence: TGTGCCAGCAGTTACGGTCGACTATCATCCTACGAGCAGTACTTC. Amino acids: CASSYGRLSSYEQYF.

There are many counts of this clonotype. The rearrangement links TRBV5-1 to TRBJ2-1, with D uncertain. Germline CDR1 SGHRS, CDR2 YFSETQ. The CDR3 contains 12 residues. The germline V and J ends were trimmed by 5 bases and 6 bases, with 9 bases remaining between them. In DNA form, the CDR3 reads TGCGCCAGCAGTCGACTGATCAATGAGCAGTTCTTC. Translation gives CASSRLINEQFF.

The rearrangement joins TRBV6-2 or TRBV6-3 to TRBJ2-7, with a possible D match to TRBD2 (5 bases). CDR3 length: 14 amino acids. CDR1 and CDR2 (germline): MNHEY, SVGEGT. Between the trimmed V and J ends, which lost 2 bases and 4 bases, there was a span of 12 bases. The CDR3 DNA follows: TGTGCCAGCAGTTACGACCGACTAAGTTACGAGCAGTACTTC. Translated, it gives CASSYDRLSYEQYF.

In DNA form, the CDR3 reads TGTGCCAGCAGCTTAGGTGGCCTAGCGCGGGAGCAGTTCTTC. It encodes CASSLGGLAREQFF. The V and J genes are TRBV11-3 and TRBJ2-1; D may be TRBD2 (6 bases). V shed 1 base and J shed 10 bases, with 14 bases lying between them. Germline CDR1 SGHNT, CDR2 YENEEA. CDR3 length: 14 amino acids.

This clonotype was detected ten times or more. The CDR3 nucleotides read TGTGCCAGCAGTTACAGTTTCGGCTACGAGCAGTACTTC. Translating gives CASSYSFGYEQYF. The chain uses TRBV6-5 and TRBJ2-7, with D hard to call. Germline values: CDR1 MNHEY, CDR2 SVGAGI. The CDR3 totals 13 residues. The V end was cut by 2 bases, the J end by 3 bases, with 8 bases between.

This clonotype showed up just a few times. The chain joins TRBV2 to TRBJ2-1; D might be TRBD2 (6 bases). V was cut by 5 bases and J by 4 bases, with 9 bases left in between. Germline V lookup: CDR1 SNHLY, CDR2 FYNNEI. This CDR3 region has 13 residues. The CDR3 here is CASSLSGYNEQFF. CDR3 bases: TGTGCCAGCAGTCTTAGCGGTTACAATGAGCAGTTCTTC. Supplemented by reference TRBV2 and TRBJ2-1, the full variable domain reads EPEVTQTPSHQVTQMGQEVILRCVPISNHLYFYWYRQILGQKVEFLVSFYNNEISEKSEIFDDQFSVERPDGSNFTLKIRSTKLEDSAMYFCASSLSGYNEQFFGPGTRLTVL.

The table lists this clonotype with a few counts. The chain's CDR3 is CASSLRQVGMNTEAFF. The CDR3 region has the DNA TGCGCCAGCAGCTTGAGGCAAGTTGGCATGAACACTGAAGCTTTCTTT. The chain is built from TRBV5-1 and TRBJ1-1; D is unresolved. Germline V lookup: CDR1 SGHRS, CDR2 YFSETQ. V was cut by 1 base and J by 0 bases, with 13 bases left in between. This CDR3 spans 16 amino acids.

This clonotype occurred many times. The chain employs TRBV9 and TRBJ1-1, with unresolved D. The V and J ends lost 4 bases and 5 bases respectively, with 24 bases between them. Germline V gene data show CDR1 as SGDLS and CDR2 as YYNGEE. CDR3 length: 17 amino acids. The CDR3 sequence is CASSLRREGTPQTEAFF. The CDR3 coding sequence is TGTGCCAGCAGCCTGAGAAGGGAGGGCACGCCTCAAACTGAAGCTTTCTTT.

V gene TRBV5-1 combines with J gene TRBJ2-2, with D perhaps TRBD1 or TRBD2 (5 bases each). CDR1 SGHRS and CDR2 YFSETQ come from the germline V gene. The ends were cut back, 2 bases at V and 2 bases at J, with 13 bases in the middle. The CDR3 sequence is 16 residues long. The CDR3 sequence: CASSFRGARNTGELFF. In DNA, the CDR3 is TGCGCCAGCAGCTTTAGAGGGGCGAGAAACACCGGGGAGCTGTTTTTT. The full variable domain, with the rest looked up from reference TRBV5-1 and TRBJ2-2, is KAGVTQTPRYLIKTRGQQVTLSCSPISGHRSVSWYQQTPGQGLQFLFEYFSETQRNKGNFPGRFSGRQFSNSRSEMNVSTLELGDSALYLCASSFRGARNTGELFFGEGSRLTVL.

The chain combines TRBV7-9 with TRBJ2-2, with 9 bases identical to TRBD2. Losses at the gene ends were 3 bases for V and 3 bases for J; bases not matched to a gene: 5. The germline gives CDR1 SEHNR, CDR2 FQNEAQ (reference sequence). There are 16 residues in the CDR3. The CDR3 bases are TGTGCCAGCAGCTTGGGGGGCGGGAGGGACACCGGGGAGCTGTTTTTT. Residues: CASSLGGGRDTGELFF.

This clonotype was detected a few times. The chain uses TRBV5-1 and TRBJ1-2; maybe TRBD1 (5 bases). Deletions cut 1 base from V and 3 bases from J, with 10 bases between. The V gene's germline CDR1 is SGHRS and CDR2 YFSETQ. CDR3 length: 14 residues. In DNA, the CDR3 is TGCGCCAGCAGCTTGTCAGGGCGCGACTATGGCTACACCTTC. Protein product: CASSLSGRDYGYTF.

Ten or more counts support this clonotype. The chain joins TRBV5-1 to TRBJ1-6, with 11 bases aligning to TRBD1. V shed 4 bases, J shed 7 bases, and the junction held 1 base outside the gene matches. The V gene's germline CDR1 is SGHRS and CDR2 YFSETQ. CDR3 length equals 14 residues. CDR3 residues: CASSRTGGNSPLHF. The CDR3 DNA sequence: TGCGCCAGCAGCCGGACAGGGGGCAATTCACCCCTCCACTTT.

This clonotype was seen only a few times. This chain links TRBV27 with TRBJ2-7, with D tentatively TRBD2 (6 bases). The CDR3 consists of 14 residues. V lost 2 bases and J 6 bases, leaving 14 bases between the germline ends. CDR1 and CDR2 (germline): MNHEY, SMNVEV (reference sequence). The CDR3 DNA reads as TGTGCCAGCAGTTTAGGTCAGCGGCGGGGCGAGCAGTACTTC. Translation: CASSLGQRRGEQYF.

The genes are TRBV7-2 and TRBJ2-7; 10 bases line up with TRBD1. Germline assignment: CDR1 SGHTA and CDR2 FQGNSA. V was pared by 2 bases and J by 3 bases, with 4 bases of the junction left unmatched. This CDR3 has 15 residues. CDR3 in DNA: TGTGCCAGCAGCTTAAGGACAGGGGGTCTCTACGAGCAGTACTTC. This codes for CASSLRTGGLYEQYF. Drawing the rest from reference TRBV7-2 and TRBJ2-7, the complete variable domain is GAGVSQSPSNKVTEKGKDVELRCDPISGHTALYWYRQSLGQGLEFLIYFQGNSAPDKSGLPSDRFSAERTGGSVSTLTIQRTQQEDSAVYLCASSLRTGGLYEQYFGPGTRLTVT.

In its sample, this clonotype was seen a few times. The J gene is TRBJ2-6, the V gene TRBV2, with 11 bases that match TRBD1. Germline V gene data show CDR1 as SNHLY and CDR2 as FYNNEI. V shed 4 bases, J shed 0 bases, and the junction held 2 bases outside the gene matches. There are 17 residues in the CDR3. The CDR3 sequence: CASSGTGGNSGANVLTF. Written as DNA, the CDR3 is TGTGCCAGCAGTGGGACAGGGGGCAACTCTGGGGCCAACGTCCTGACTTTC.

This clonotype has only a few counts. This sequence joins TRBV24-1 and TRBJ2-3; D could derive from TRBD1 or TRBD2 (5 bases each). The CDR3 totals 15 residues. V was trimmed by 4 bases and J by 2 bases, leaving 12 bases between them. CDR1 KGHDR and CDR2 SFDVKD come from the germline V gene. The CDR3 DNA follows: TGTGCCACCAGTGAGACGGGACCGAACACAGATACGCAGTATTTT. It specifies CATSETGPNTDTQYF.

The rearrangement joins TRBV20-1 to TRBJ2-1, with 9 bases lining up with TRBD2. CDR3 length equals 14 residues. Germline lookup yields CDR1 DFQATT and CDR2 SNEGSKA (reference sequence). The J segment lost 4 bases and the V segment lost 3 bases, leaving 4 bases of the junction unmatched. The CDR3 sequence is CSASILAGYNEQFF. For the CDR3, the DNA is TGCAGTGCTAGTATTCTAGCGGGGTACAATGAGCAGTTCTTC.